This T cell receptor beta chain was sequenced in a study of blood T cell repertoires in COVID-19 (dated by TCRdb to the early 2020s). Describing the broader study: Samples covering the acute and convalescent phases of COVID-19 were provided by collaborators in the United States, Italy and Spain. The material from the prospective study consisted of cDNA or gDNA derived from T cells, B-cell-depleted T cells, or PBMCs. Subjects who had been exposed to COVID-19, were actively infected with it, or had recovered from it provided the deeply sampled blood TCRbeta repertoires that made up the dataset. The repertoires were released in a freely available public database intended as a resource for research on the immune response to SARS-CoV-2. Samples were obtained from the ongoing ImmuneRACE study (first 160 participants) and from roughly 1,300 subjects provided by 6 global collaborators. The sample metadata nearly always contained a de-identified subject ID, COVID-19 status, age in years and sex. Where available, HLA class I and class II types were taken from metadata supplied by the sample provider and were not determined by assay-based typing.

On this clone: No cognate antigen has been identified for it. The input lacks base qualities; no much larger clone sits a single base away.

TCRbeta CDR3 regions were amplified from genomic DNA using the immunoSEQ Assay, a bias-controlled multiplex PCR. For the original study's pipeline: Nucleated cell counts per sample were estimated from amplification of reference gene primers within the assay. To quantify the absolute abundance of each unique TCRbeta CDR3 rearrangement, sequence reads were collapsed and filtered. For each sample, productive Simpson clonality was calculated as the square root of Simpson's diversity index over productive rearrangements. What TCRdb holds here is the immuneACCESS table cut down to in-frame rearrangements. Part of the clones is not present; checked against another copy, under half of the missing clones reflect an unresolved V gene, and the others are unexplained. The V and J calls and clone size come from that table; D and trimming were worked out from the DNA. The sample table holds 200,000 to 250,000 clones, of which less than 85% were seen once. Approximately 1.8% of the sample belongs to the ten largest clones.

Participants in the prospective study were aged 18 to 89 years, lived in about two dozen United States geographic areas, and enrolled through a virtual design. In the prospective study, participants were assigned to cohorts based on the clinical history participants reported in a screening survey and a study questionnaire. ImmuneRACE Cohort 3 recovered participants were defined by two consecutive negative NP/OP PCR tests, healthcare professional clearance, or symptom resolution. In the prospective study, mobile phlebotomists collected whole blood, serum and a nasopharyngeal or oropharyngeal swab from each participant. Prospective study participants could optionally give additional blood draws and questionnaires over an approximately two-month period. Before DNA extraction, blood samples from the prospective study were shipped at room temperature or frozen. Reading from cysteine to phenylalanine, the CDR3 counts 15 amino acids. Only CDR3 DNA remains: 45 bases, in frame from the first base. CDR1 and CDR2 (MNHNY, SVGAGI) derive from the germline V gene (reference sequence). The junction shows trimming of 6 bases on V and 4 bases on J, and the gene matches do not reach 8 bases of it.

The paper's findings and limits, for the study overall: Clinical and demographic metadata were provided uncurated, with the amount varying by source and participant.

The V gene is TRBV6-6 and the J gene is TRBJ2-2; 7 bases in the junction line up with TRBD1. Sequenced: PBMCs or T cells enriched from blood (not recorded which). This clonotype was sampled from a man aged 55 to 70 who had recovered from COVID-19. The CDR3 protein sequence reads: CASSKTGQITGELFF. The sequence in DNA is TGTGCCAGCAGCAAGACAGGGCAGATCACCGGGGAGCTGTTTTTT.